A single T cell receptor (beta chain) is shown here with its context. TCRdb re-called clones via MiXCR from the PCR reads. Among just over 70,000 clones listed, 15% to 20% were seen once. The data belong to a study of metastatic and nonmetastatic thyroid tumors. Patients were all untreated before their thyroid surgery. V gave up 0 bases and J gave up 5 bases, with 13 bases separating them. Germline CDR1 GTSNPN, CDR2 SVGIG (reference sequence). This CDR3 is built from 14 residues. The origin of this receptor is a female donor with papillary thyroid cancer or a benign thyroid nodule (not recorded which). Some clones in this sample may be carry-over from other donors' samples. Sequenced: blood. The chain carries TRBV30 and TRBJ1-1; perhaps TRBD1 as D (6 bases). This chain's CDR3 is CAWSVGRGATEAFF. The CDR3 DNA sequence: TGTGCCTGGAGTGTGGGTCGGGGGGCGACTGAAGCTTTCTTT.